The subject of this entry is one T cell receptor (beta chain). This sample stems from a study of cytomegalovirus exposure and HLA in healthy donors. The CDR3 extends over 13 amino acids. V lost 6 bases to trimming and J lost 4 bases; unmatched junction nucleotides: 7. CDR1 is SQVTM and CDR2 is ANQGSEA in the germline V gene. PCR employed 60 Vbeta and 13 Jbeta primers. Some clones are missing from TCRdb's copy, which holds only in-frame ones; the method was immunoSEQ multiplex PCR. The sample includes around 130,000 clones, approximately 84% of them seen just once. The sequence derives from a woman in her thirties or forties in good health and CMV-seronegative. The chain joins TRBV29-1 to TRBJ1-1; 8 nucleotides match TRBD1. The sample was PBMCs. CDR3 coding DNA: TGCAGCGTACAACAGGGGGAAGGCACTGAAGCTTTCTTT. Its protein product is CSVQQGEGTEAFF.